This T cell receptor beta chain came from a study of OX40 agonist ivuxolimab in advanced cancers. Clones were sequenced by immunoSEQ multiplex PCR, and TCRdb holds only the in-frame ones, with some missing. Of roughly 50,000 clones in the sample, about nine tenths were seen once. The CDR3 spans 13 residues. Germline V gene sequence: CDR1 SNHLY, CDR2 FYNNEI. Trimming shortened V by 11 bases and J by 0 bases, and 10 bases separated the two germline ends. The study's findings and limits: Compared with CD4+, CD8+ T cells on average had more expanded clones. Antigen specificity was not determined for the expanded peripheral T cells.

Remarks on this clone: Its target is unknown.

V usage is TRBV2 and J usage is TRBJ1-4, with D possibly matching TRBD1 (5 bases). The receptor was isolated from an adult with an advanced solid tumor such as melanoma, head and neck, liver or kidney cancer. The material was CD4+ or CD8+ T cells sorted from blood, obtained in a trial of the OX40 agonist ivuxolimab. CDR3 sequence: CASQGSTNEKLFF. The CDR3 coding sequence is TGTGCCTCTCAGGGTTCAACTAATGAAAAACTGTTTTTT.